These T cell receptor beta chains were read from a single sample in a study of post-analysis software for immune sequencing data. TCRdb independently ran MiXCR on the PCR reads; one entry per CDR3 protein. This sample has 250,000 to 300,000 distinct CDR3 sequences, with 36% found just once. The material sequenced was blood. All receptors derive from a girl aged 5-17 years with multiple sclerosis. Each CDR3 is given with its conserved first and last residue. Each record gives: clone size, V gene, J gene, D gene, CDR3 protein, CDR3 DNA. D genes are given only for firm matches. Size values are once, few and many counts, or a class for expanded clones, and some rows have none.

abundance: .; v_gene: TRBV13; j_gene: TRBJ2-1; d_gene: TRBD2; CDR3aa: CASSLMGGRQYNEQFF; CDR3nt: TGTGCCAGCAGCTTGATGGGCGGGAGACAATACAATGAGCAGTTCTTC
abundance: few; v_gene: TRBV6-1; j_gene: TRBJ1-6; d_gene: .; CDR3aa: CASGASYNSPLHF; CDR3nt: TGTGCCTCAGGAGCGTCCTATAATTCACCCCTCCACTTT
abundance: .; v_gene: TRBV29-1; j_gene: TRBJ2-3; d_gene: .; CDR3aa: CSASGFPGSVTDTQYF; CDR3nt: TGCAGCGCTTCCGGCTTTCCCGGGTCCGTCACAGATACGCAGTATTTT
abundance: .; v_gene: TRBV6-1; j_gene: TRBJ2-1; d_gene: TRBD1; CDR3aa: CASSEQGVNNEQFF; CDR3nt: TGTGCCAGCAGTGAACAGGGGGTAAACAATGAGCAGTTCTTC
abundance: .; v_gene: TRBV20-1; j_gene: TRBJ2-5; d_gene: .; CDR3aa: CSASGLETQYF; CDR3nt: TGCAGTGCTAGTGGCTTAGAGACCCAGTACTTC
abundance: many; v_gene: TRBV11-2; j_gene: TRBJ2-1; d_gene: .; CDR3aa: CASRVEGSQFF; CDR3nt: TGTGCCAGCAGAGTCGAAGGCTCGCAGTTCTTC
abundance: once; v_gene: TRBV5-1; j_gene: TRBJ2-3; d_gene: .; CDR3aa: CASTERETDTQYF; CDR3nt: TGCGCCAGCACCGAACGAGAGACAGATACGCAGTATTTT
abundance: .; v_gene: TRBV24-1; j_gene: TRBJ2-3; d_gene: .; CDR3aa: CATSGRRASADTQYF; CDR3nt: TGTGCCACCAGTGGACGAAGGGCCAGCGCAGATACGCAGTATTTT
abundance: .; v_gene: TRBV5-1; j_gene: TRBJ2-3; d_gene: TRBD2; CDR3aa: CASSWGLAEDTQYF; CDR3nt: TGCGCCAGCAGCTGGGGACTAGCGGAAGATACGCAGTATTTT
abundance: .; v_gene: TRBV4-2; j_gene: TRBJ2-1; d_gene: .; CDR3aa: CASSQERGDPWFF; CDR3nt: TGTGCCAGCAGCCAAGAACGAGGGGACCCGTGGTTCTTC
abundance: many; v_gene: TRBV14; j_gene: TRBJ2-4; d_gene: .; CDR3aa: CASSPGRDKNIQYF; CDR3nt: TGTGCCAGCAGCCCGGGCAGGGACAAAAACATTCAGTACTTC
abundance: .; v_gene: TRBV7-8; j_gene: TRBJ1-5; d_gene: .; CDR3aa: CASSPAGGYQPQHF; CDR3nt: TGTGCCAGCAGCCCGGCGGGGGGCTACCAGCCCCAGCATTTT
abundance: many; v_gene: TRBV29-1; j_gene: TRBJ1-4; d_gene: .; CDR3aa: CSVDTGAKLFF; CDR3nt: TGCAGCGTTGACACGGGGGCAAAACTGTTTTTT
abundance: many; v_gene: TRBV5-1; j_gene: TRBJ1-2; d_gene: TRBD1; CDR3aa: CASSPYRGRDYGYTF; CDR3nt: TGCGCCAGCAGCCCGTACAGGGGGCGCGACTATGGCTACACCTTC
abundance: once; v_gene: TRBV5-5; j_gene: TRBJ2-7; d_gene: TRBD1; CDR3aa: CASSFRTTGDHEQYF; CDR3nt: TGTGCCAGCAGCTTTAGGACGACAGGGGACCACGAGCAGTACTTC
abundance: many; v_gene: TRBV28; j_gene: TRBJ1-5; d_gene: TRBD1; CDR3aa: CASSLTGVSNQPQHF; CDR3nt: TGTGCCAGCAGTTTAACAGGGGTTAGCAATCAGCCCCAGCATTTT
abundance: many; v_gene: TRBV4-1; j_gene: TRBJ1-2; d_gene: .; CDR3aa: CASSQVGGNYGYTF; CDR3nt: TGCGCCAGCAGCCAGGTTGGGGGGAACTATGGCTACACCTTC
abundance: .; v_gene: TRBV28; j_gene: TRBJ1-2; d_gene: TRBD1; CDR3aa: CASSLVQGTLGYTF; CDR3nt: TGTGCCAGCAGTTTGGTACAGGGGACTCTCGGCTACACCTTC
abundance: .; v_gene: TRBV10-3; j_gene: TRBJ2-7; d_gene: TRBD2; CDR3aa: CAISEGLALAEYF; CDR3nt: TGTGCCATCAGTGAGGGACTAGCGCTTGCCGAGTACTTC
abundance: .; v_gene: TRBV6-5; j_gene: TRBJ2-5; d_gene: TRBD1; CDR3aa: CASSPRDRRQETQYF; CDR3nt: TGTGCCAGCAGCCCCCGGGACAGGAGACAAGAGACCCAGTACTTC
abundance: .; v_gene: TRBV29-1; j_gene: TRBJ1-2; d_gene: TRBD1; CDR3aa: CSVRGRDGYTF; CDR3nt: TGCAGCGTTAGGGGGCGCGATGGCTACACCTTC
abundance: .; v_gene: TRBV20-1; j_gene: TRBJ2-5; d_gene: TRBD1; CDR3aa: CSARNDPRGTAEETQYF; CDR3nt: TGCAGTGCTAGAAATGATCCACGTGGGACAGCAGAAGAGACCCAGTACTTC
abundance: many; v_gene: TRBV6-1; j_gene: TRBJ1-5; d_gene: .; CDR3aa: CASRETQGLGPWADQPQHF; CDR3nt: TGTGCCAGCAGGGAGACACAGGGTTTGGGACCCTGGGCGGATCAGCCCCAGCATTTT
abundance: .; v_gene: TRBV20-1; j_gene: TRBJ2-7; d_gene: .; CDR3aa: CSASIGAYEQYF; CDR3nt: TGCAGTGCTAGTATAGGAGCCTACGAGCAGTACTTC
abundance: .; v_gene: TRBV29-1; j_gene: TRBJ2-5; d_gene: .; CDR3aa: CSVSPGRGMEETQYF; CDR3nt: TGCAGCGTTTCGCCGGGCAGGGGAATGGAAGAGACCCAGTACTTC
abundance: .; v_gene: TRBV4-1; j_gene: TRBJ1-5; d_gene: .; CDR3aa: CASSQEDQPQHF; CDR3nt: TGCGCCAGCAGCCAAGAAGATCAGCCCCAGCATTTT
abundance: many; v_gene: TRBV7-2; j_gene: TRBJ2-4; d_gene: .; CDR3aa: CASSLASGGQNIQYF; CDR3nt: TGTGCCAGCAGCTTAGCATCGGGGGGCCAAAACATTCAGTACTTC
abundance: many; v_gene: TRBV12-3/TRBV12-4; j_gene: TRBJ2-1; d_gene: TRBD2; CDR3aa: CASSLVLAGGGQFF; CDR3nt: TGTGCCAGCAGTTTAGTACTAGCGGGGGGAGGGCAGTTCTTC
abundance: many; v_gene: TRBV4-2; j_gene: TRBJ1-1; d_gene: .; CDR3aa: CASSQARGRDTEAFF; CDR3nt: TGTGCCAGCAGCCAAGCCAGGGGCCGGGACACTGAAGCTTTCTTT
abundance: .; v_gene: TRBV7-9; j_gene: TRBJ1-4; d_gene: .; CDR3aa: CASSPAGTGEKLFF; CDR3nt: TGTGCCAGCAGCCCAGCGGGGACCGGGGAAAAACTGTTTTTT
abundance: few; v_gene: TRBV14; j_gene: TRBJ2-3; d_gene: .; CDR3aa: CASSQVMGTDTQYF; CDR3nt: TGTGCCAGCAGCCAGGTTATGGGGACAGATACGCAGTATTTT
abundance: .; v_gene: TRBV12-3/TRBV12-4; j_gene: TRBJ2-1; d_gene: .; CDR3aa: CASSHGTYNEQFF; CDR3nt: TGTGCCAGCAGTCATGGGACCTACAATGAGCAGTTCTTC
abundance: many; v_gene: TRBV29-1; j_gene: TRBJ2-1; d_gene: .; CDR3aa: CSVVRQDLYNEQFF; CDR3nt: TGCAGCGTTGTCAGACAGGATCTATACAATGAGCAGTTCTTC
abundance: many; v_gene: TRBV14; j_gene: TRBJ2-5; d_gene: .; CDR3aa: CASSHNVGQETQYF; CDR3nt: TGTGCCAGCAGCCATAACGTGGGCCAAGAGACCCAGTACTTC
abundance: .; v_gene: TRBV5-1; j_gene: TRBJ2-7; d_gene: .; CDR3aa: CASSFGRTGPYEQYF; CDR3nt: TGCGCCAGCAGCTTTGGTCGGACCGGGCCATACGAGCAGTACTTC
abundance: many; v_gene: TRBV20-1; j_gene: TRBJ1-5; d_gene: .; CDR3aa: CSARDLGGNQPQHF; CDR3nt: TGCAGTGCTAGAGATCTAGGGGGCAATCAGCCCCAGCATTTT
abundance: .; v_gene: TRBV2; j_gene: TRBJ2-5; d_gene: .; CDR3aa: CASSGGTFVDEQYF; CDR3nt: TGTGCCAGCAGTGGGGGGACTTTCGTCGATGAGCAGTACTTC
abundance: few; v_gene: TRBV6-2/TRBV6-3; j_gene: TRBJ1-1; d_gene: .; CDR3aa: CASSSLGGANTEAFF; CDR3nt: TGTGCCAGCAGCTCCCTCGGCGGGGCGAACACTGAAGCTTTCTTT
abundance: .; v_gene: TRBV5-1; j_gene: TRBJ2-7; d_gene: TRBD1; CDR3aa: CASSLWDSSYEQYF; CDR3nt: TGCGCCAGCAGCCTCTGGGACAGCTCCTACGAGCAGTACTTC
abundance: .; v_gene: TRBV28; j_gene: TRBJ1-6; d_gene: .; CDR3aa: CASSPPASPLHF; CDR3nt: TGTGCCAGCAGTCCCCCGGCCTCACCCCTCCACTTT
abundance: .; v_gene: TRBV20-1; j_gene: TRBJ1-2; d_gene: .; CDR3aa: CSARVLGTTYGYTF; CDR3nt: TGCAGTGCTAGAGTCCTCGGGACAACCTATGGCTACACCTTC
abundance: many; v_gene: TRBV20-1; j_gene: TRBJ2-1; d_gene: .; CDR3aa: CSAGRPPTGRIYNEQFF; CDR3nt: TGCAGTGCTGGAAGACCCCCTACGGGAAGGATTTACAATGAGCAGTTCTTC
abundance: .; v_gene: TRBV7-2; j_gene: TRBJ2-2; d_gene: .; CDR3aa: CASSGSGPTGERFF; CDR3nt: TGTGCCAGCAGCGGTAGCGGCCCCACCGGGGAGCGGTTTTTT
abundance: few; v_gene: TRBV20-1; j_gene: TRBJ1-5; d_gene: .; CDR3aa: CSARSEANQPQHF; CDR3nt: TGCAGTGCTAGGTCGGAGGCCAATCAGCCCCAGCATTTT
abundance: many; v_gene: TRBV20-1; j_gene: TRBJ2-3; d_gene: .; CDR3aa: CSARAGTSSTDTQYF; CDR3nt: TGCAGTGCTAGAGCCGGGACTTCTAGCACAGATACGCAGTATTTT
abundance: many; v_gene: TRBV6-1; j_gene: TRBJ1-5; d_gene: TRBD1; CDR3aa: CASSERQGAQPQHF; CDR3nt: TGTGCCAGCAGCGAACGACAGGGTGCTCAGCCCCAGCATTTT
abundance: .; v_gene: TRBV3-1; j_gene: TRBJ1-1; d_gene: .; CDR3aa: CANSQDQLAEAFF; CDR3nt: TGTGCCAACAGCCAAGATCAACTGGCTGAAGCTTTCTTT
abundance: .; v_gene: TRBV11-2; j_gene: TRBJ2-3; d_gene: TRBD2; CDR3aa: CASSLQRAGGADTQYF; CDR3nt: TGTGCCAGCAGCCTGCAACGAGCGGGGGGCGCAGATACGCAGTATTTT
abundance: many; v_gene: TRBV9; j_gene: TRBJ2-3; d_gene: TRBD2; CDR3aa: CASSVASGGLADTQYF; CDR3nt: TGTGCCAGCAGCGTTGCTAGCGGTGGATTAGCAGATACGCAGTATTTT
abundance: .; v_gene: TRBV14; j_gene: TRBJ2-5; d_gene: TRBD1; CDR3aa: CASSHVRGNEQYF; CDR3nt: TGTGCCAGCAGCCATGTCAGGGGGAATGAGCAGTACTTC
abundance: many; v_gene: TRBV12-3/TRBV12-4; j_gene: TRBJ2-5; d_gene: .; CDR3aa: CASSPLAGTQETQYF; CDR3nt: TGTGCCAGCAGTCCTTTGGCGGGGACCCAAGAGACCCAGTACTTC
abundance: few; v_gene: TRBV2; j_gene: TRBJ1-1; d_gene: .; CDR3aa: CASYREGGVAFF; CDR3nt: TGTGCCAGCTATAGGGAGGGGGGCGTTGCTTTCTTT
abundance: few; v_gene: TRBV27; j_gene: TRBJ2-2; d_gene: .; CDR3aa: CASSPPYTGELFF; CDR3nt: TGTGCCAGCAGCCCCCCCTACACCGGGGAGCTGTTTTTT
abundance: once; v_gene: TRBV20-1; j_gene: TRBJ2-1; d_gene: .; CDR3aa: CSARRLDGSYNEQFF; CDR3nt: TGCAGTGCTCGGCGACTAGATGGATCCTACAATGAGCAGTTCTTC
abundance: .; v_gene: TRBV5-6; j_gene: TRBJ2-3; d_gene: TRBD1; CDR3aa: CASSRLTGGKADTQYF; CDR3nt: TGTGCCAGCAGCAGATTGACAGGGGGCAAAGCAGATACGCAGTATTTT